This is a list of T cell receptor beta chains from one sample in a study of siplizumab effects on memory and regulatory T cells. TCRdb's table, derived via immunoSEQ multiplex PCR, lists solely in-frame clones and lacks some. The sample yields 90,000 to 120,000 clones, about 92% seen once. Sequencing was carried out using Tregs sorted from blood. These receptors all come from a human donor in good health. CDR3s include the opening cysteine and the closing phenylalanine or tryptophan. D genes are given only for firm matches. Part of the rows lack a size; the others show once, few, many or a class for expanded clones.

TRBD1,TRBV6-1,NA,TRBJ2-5,TGTGCCAGCAGCGCGGACAGGGAGGAGACCCAGTACTTC,CASSADREETQYF
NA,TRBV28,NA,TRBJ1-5,TGTGCCAGCAGATCCGGGACGGGAGGGAGGCCCCAGCATTTT,CASRSGTGGRPQHF
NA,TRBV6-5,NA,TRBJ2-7,TGTGCCAGCAGTTACGGGCGCGTCTACGAGCAGTACTTC,CASSYGRVYEQYF
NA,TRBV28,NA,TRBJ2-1,TGTGCCAGCAGGGAAACTACTAGTAGGACTGAGCAGTTCTTC,CASRETTSRTEQFF
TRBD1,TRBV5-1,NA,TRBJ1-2,TGCGCCAGCAGCTTGGAGCAGGGGGCCGATGGCTACACCTTC,CASSLEQGADGYTF
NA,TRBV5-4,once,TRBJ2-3,TGTGCCAGCAGCTTGTCCCAGGGTCGCACAGATACGCAGTATTTT,CASSLSQGRTDTQYF
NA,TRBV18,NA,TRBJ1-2,TGTGCCAGCTCACCAAGGGACCGTGGCTACACCTTC,CASSPRDRGYTF
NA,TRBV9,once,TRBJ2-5,TGTGCCAGCAGCACCTGGACATTTGGACAAGAGACCCAGTACTTC,CASSTWTFGQETQYF
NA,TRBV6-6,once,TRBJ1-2,TGTGCCAGCAGTCCGTGGGCGGGGGCCAACATCTATGGCTACACCTTC,CASSPWAGANIYGYTF
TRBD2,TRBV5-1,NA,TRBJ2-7,TGCGCCAGCAGCTTAGAATTTAGCGGGCCTCCCTACGAGCAGTACTTC,CASSLEFSGPPYEQYF
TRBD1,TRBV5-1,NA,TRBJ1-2,TGCGCCAGCAGCTTGGACGGGACAGGGGGCTACACCTTC,CASSLDGTGGYTF
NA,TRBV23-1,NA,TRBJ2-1,TGCGCCAGCAGTCTTCCAGTCAGCTCCTACAATGAGCAGTTCTTC,CASSLPVSSYNEQFF
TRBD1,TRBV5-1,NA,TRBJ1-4,TGCGCCAGCAGCTTACAGGGGGCTCATGAAAAACTGTTTTTT,CASSLQGAHEKLFF
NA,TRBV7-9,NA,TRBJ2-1,TGTGCCAGCAGCCAATACAGCGTCGAGCAGTTCTTC,CASSQYSVEQFF
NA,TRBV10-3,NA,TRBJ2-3,TGTGCCATGAGGGAGGTAGCAGGGACAGATACGCAGTATTTT,CAMREVAGTDTQYF
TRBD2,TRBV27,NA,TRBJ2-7,TGTGCCAGCAGTTTAGGACTAGCGGGGTGGCAGTACTTC,CASSLGLAGWQYF
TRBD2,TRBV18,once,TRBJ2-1,TGTGCCAGCTCACCACCGGGGACTAGCGGGAAAATAAATGAGCAGTTCTTC,CASSPPGTSGKINEQFF
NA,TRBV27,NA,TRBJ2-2,TGTGCCAGCAGTTTGAGCGTGACGCCCACCGGGGAGCTGTTTTTT,CASSLSVTPTGELFF
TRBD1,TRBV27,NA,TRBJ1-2,TGTGCCAGCAGTAACCGGGACAGGGGATTCTATGGCTACACCTTC,CASSNRDRGFYGYTF
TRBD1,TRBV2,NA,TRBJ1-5,TGTGCCAGCAACGGACAGGGGGCCCAGCCCCAGCATTTT,CASNGQGAQPQHF
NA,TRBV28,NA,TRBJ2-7,TGTGCCAGCACAGGGGACGGGAGCTCCTACGAGCAGTACTTC,CASTGDGSSYEQYF
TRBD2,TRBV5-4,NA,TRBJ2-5,TGTGCCAGCAGCACCCGAGCGGGAAGAGAGACCCAGTACTTC,CASSTRAGRETQYF
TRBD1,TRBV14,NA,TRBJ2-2,TGTGCCAGCAGCCTCTTTGGGACAGGGGTTAACACCGGGGAGCTGTTTTTT,CASSLFGTGVNTGELFF
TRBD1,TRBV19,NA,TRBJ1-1,TGTGCCAGTAGGGGGACAGTGAACACTGAAGCTTTCTTT,CASRGTVNTEAFF
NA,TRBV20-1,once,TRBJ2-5,TGCAGTGCTAGAGGGAGAGAGACCCAGTACTTC,CSARGRETQYF
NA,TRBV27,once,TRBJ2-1,TGTGCCAGCAGTCAACTACGGGGCTCCTACAATGAGCAGTTCTTC,CASSQLRGSYNEQFF
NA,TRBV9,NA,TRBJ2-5,TGTGCCAGCAGCCCCCGCCCGGGGTCGTTAGCTCAAGAGACCCAGTACTTC,CASSPRPGSLAQETQYF
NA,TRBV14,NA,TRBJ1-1,TGTGCCAGCAGCCACCACAGGCTGATGAACACTGAAGCTTTCTTT,CASSHHRLMNTEAFF
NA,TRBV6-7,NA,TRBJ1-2,TGTGCCAGCAGTTACTCTCGTCGGGGTACGAACTATGGCTACACCTTC,CASSYSRRGTNYGYTF
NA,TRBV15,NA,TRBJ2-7,TGTGCCACCAGCAGAGATCGGACGATTTATGCCTACGAGCAGTACTTC,CATSRDRTIYAYEQYF
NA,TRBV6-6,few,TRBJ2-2,TGTGCCAGCAGTTACCCCGGATCGAAGGAGCTGTTTTTT,CASSYPGSKELFF
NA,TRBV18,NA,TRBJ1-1,TGTGCCAGCTCACCGGGGGCGAACACTGAAGCTTTCTTT,CASSPGANTEAFF